The 28 T cell receptor beta chains below all came from one sample that was sequenced in a study of cytomegalovirus exposure and HLA in healthy donors. The table came from immunoSEQ multiplex PCR; TCRdb's copy has only in-frame clones and leaves some out. The table has about 55,000 clones, about 93% seen once. Sample: PBMCs. The receptors stem from a man aged 18 to 29 in good health and CMV-seronegative.

The chain is built from TRBV2 and TRBJ1-2; D is uncertain. Germline-derived CDR1 and CDR2 are SNHLY and FYNNEI. Trimming left V 5 bases short and J 4 bases short, with 11 bases between. The CDR3 has 13 amino acids. CDR3 DNA: TGTGCCAGCAGTAGAGGTCAGCTCTATGGCTACACCTTC. Protein sequence: CASSRGQLYGYTF.

The rearrangement links TRBV28 to TRBJ1-5; 7 bases map to TRBD1. After removal of 6 bases from V and 5 bases from J, the junction contained 7 bases not matched to a gene. The CDR3 has 14 residues. Germline CDR1 and CDR2: MDHEN and SYDVKM. CDR3 amino acids: CASRDRPVHQPQHF. CDR3 bases: TGTGCCAGCAGGGACAGGCCCGTCCATCAGCCCCAGCATTTT.

This clone was recorded once. The V call is TRBV15, the J call TRBJ1-2, with D perhaps matching TRBD1 (5 bases). The length of the CDR3 is 14 residues. Trimming removed 4 bases at V and 2 bases at J, with 11 bases between. In germline, CDR1 is LNHNV, CDR2 YYDKDF (reference sequence). The chain's CDR3 is CATSTWGGNYGYTF. For the CDR3, the DNA is TGTGCCACCAGCACCTGGGGGGGGAACTATGGCTACACCTTC.

The gene calls are TRBV5-1 and TRBJ2-7; TRBD1 matches at 7 bases. The V gene end was trimmed by 4 bases and the J gene end by 2 bases; junction bases not matched to a gene: 9. The V gene's germline CDR1 is SGHRS and CDR2 YFSETQ. CDR3 length: 15 amino acids. The CDR3 loop is CASSPGTAVTYEQYF. CDR3 DNA sequence: TGCGCCAGCAGCCCCGGGACAGCAGTCACCTACGAGCAGTACTTC.

This clone showed up just once. This chain connects TRBV19 to TRBJ2-1; 12 nucleotides align to TRBD2. The J segment lost 7 bases and the V segment lost 5 bases, leaving 15 bases of the junction unmatched. The length of the CDR3 is 18 residues. Germline CDR1 LNHDA, CDR2 SQIVND (reference sequence). CDR3 in DNA: TGTGCCAGTAGTGTGCCCCTCGGACTAGCGGGATCCCGGAATGAGCAGTTCTTC. Translation gives CASSVPLGLAGSRNEQFF.

The rearrangement uses TRBV15 and TRBJ1-5; weak D call: TRBD1 (6 bases). The CDR3 extends over 13 amino acids. The germline gives CDR1 LNHNV, CDR2 YYDKDF (reference sequence). Trimming cost V 0 bases and J 8 bases, with 8 bases left between them. The CDR3 here is CATSRDKGEPQHF. In nucleotides, the CDR3 is TGTGCCACCAGCAGAGATAAGGGGGAGCCCCAGCATTTT. The full variable domain, its missing parts supplied by reference TRBV15 and TRBJ1-5, is DAMVIQNPRYQVTQFGKPVTLSCSQTLNHNVMYWYQQKSSQAPKLLFHYYDKDFNNEADTPDNFQSRRPNTSFCFLDIRSPGLGDTAMYLCATSRDKGEPQHFGDGTRLSIL.

This chain connects TRBV30 to TRBJ2-1; TRBD2 is a possible D gene (5 bases). Germline CDR1 and CDR2: GTSNPN and SVGIG (reference sequence). The CDR3 totals 14 residues. V dropped 6 bases and J dropped 4 bases, with 16 bases sitting between them. The CDR3 region is CACHRKADYNEQFF. The CDR3 DNA follows: TGTGCCTGTCACCGGAAAGCGGATTACAATGAGCAGTTCTTC.

The CDR3 loop is CATSSWGATNEKLFF. The CDR3 DNA reads as TGTGCCACCAGCTCCTGGGGGGCAACTAATGAAAAACTGTTTTTT. The V call is TRBV15, the J call TRBJ1-4; tentatively, D is TRBD1 (5 bases). This CDR3 contains 15 residues. CDR1 and CDR2 from the germline V gene are LNHNV and YYDKDF (reference sequence). The V end lost 5 bases, the J end lost 0 bases, and 10 bases lay between the germline ends.

V is TRBV5-1 and J is TRBJ1-4, with a weak D call TRBD1 (5 bases). The V end lost 1 base, the J end lost 2 bases, and 9 bases lay between the germline ends. Germline V gene data show CDR1 as SGHRS and CDR2 as YFSETQ. The CDR3 has 15 amino acids. DNA for the CDR3: TGCGCCAGCAGCTTGTTCACAGGCACTAATGAAAAACTGTTTTTT. Its protein product is CASSLFTGTNEKLFF.

The DNA of the CDR3 is TGTGCCAGCAGCCTCGGGACAGGGGGTAACGAGCAGTACTTC. Translation: CASSLGTGGNEQYF. This chain connects TRBV7-9 to TRBJ2-7, with 11 bases identical to TRBD1. J gave up 5 bases and V 5 bases, and 5 bases lay outside the gene matches. The germline CDR1 and CDR2 sequences are SEHNR and FQNEAQ (reference sequence). CDR3 length equals 14 residues.

This chain joins TRBV11-2 and TRBJ2-3; 9 nucleotides agree with TRBD1. There are 14 residues in the CDR3. The V and J ends lost 3 bases and 3 bases, in that order; junction bases with no gene match: 1. The germline CDR1 and CDR2 sequences are SGHAT and FQNNGV. CDR3 in amino acids: CASSFDRGTDTQYF. The CDR3 DNA sequence: TGTGCCAGCAGCTTTGACAGGGGGACAGATACGCAGTATTTT.

V usage is TRBV7-2 and J usage is TRBJ2-6; a possible D gene is TRBD1 (5 bases). Germline V CDR1 and CDR2: SGHTA, FQGNSA. The V gene lost 6 bases and the J gene lost 0 bases, with 15 bases spanning the gap. There are 17 residues in the CDR3. The CDR3 reads CASSSWGGISGANVLTF. The CDR3 region has the DNA TGTGCCAGCAGTTCTTGGGGCGGTATCTCTGGGGCCAACGTCCTGACTTTC.

The V and J genes are TRBV5-4 and TRBJ2-1, with D maybe TRBD2 (5 bases). The germline V gene has CDR1 SGHNT and CDR2 YYREEE (reference sequence). Trimming shortened V by 3 bases and J by 1 base, and 14 bases separated the two germline ends. The CDR3 loop spans 16 amino acids. CDR3 bases: TGTGCCAGCAGCTCTGCGAAGCGCGGGTCCTACAATGAGCAGTTCTTC. Its protein product is CASSSAKRGSYNEQFF.

The V and J genes are TRBV6-1 and TRBJ1-1; 7 bases align to TRBD1. V shed 5 bases and J 1 base; nucleotides not matched to a gene: 4. The germline V gene has CDR1 MNHNS and CDR2 SASEGT. The CDR3 is 14 residues long. The CDR3 DNA sequence: TGTGCCAGCAGTTGGGGACAGACGAACACTGAAGCTTTCTTT. Its protein product is CASSWGQTNTEAFF.

This clone appeared a single time. The chain joins TRBV20-1 to TRBJ2-7, with 7 nucleotides matching TRBD2. V dropped 8 bases and J dropped 7; count of bases not matched to a gene: 5. Germline lookup yields CDR1 DFQATT and CDR2 SNEGSKA (reference sequence). CDR3 length: 10 amino acids. The CDR3 DNA reads as TGCAGTCCGCGGGAGAGGGAGCAGTACTTC. Its protein is CSPREREQYF.

Written as DNA, the CDR3 is TGCGCCAGCAGCTTGGAGGGGACTAGCGCCTACAATGAGCAGTTCTTC. Amino acid sequence: CASSLEGTSAYNEQFF. The chain joins TRBV5-1 to TRBJ2-1, with TRBD2 matching 10 bases. The CDR3 has 16 residues. CDR1 is SGHRS and CDR2 is YFSETQ in the germline V gene. V was clipped by 0 bases and J by 2 bases; unmatched bases: 2. The variable domain in full, completed from reference TRBV5-1 and TRBJ2-1, reads KAGVTQTPRYLIKTRGQQVTLSCSPISGHRSVSWYQQTPGQGLQFLFEYFSETQRNKGNFPGRFSGRQFSNSRSEMNVSTLELGDSALYLCASSLEGTSAYNEQFFGPGTRLTVL.

The J gene is TRBJ2-7, the V gene TRBV6-5, with 9 nucleotides matching TRBD1. With 6 bases clipped from V and 0 bases from J, the junction kept 6 bases outside the gene matches. Looked up from germline, CDR1 is MNHEY and CDR2 is SVGAGI. The length of the CDR3 is 15 residues. This CDR3 is CASRSDRGSSYEQYF. Written as DNA, the CDR3 is TGTGCCAGCAGGTCAGACAGGGGGAGCTCCTACGAGCAGTACTTC.

V gene TRBV29-1 combines with J gene TRBJ2-4; 7 bases align to TRBD1. Germline V CDR1 and CDR2: SQVTM, ANQGSEA. V dropped 4 bases and J dropped 6; count of bases not matched to a gene: 3. This CDR3 contains 12 residues. The CDR3 DNA is TGCAGCGTTGCCCGACAGGGAAACATTCAGTACTTC. It yields the protein CSVARQGNIQYF.

The chain carries TRBV28 and TRBJ1-2, with TRBD1 matching over 10 bases. The ends lost 8 bases at V and 5 bases at J; junction bases unmatched: 5. There are 13 residues in the CDR3. Germline CDR1 MDHEN, CDR2 SYDVKM. The CDR3 loop reads CASLGTGVYGYTF. CDR3 coding DNA: TGTGCCAGCCTGGGGACAGGGGTATATGGCTACACCTTC.

The V and J genes are TRBV5-1 and TRBJ2-1; 9 nucleotides agree with TRBD2. J was trimmed by 5 bases and V by 2 bases; bases with no gene match: 8. The length of the CDR3 is 16 residues. Germline loops: CDR1 SGHRS, CDR2 YFSETQ. CDR3 sequence (DNA): TGCGCCAGCAGCTTCGCTGTAGCGGGAGTAAACAATGAGCAGTTCTTC. It is translated as CASSFAVAGVNNEQFF. The whole variable domain, remainder taken from reference TRBV5-1 and TRBJ2-1, is KAGVTQTPRYLIKTRGQQVTLSCSPISGHRSVSWYQQTPGQGLQFLFEYFSETQRNKGNFPGRFSGRQFSNSRSEMNVSTLELGDSALYLCASSFAVAGVNNEQFFGPGTRLTVL.

This clone has just one count. The chain is built from TRBV6-1 and TRBJ2-2, with D uncertain. Germline CDR1 and CDR2: MNHNS and SASEGT. This CDR3 contains 16 residues. The germline V and J ends were trimmed by 1 base and 5 bases, with 14 bases remaining between them. This CDR3 is CASSEGRVGFTGELFF. DNA of the CDR3: TGTGCCAGCAGTGAAGGCCGGGTCGGGTTTACCGGGGAGCTGTTTTTT.

This chain connects TRBV27 to TRBJ2-1; D may be TRBD1 (6 bases). The germline CDR1 and CDR2 sequences are MNHEY and SMNVEV (reference sequence). V dropped 5 bases and J dropped 12 bases, with 23 bases sitting between them. This CDR3 spans 15 amino acids. The chain's CDR3 is CASSPNSGTRDGQFF. CDR3 DNA: TGTGCCAGCAGTCCGAACTCCGGGACACGGGACGGGCAGTTCTTC.

A remark on this clone: An end of the junction differs from the germline gene, which may be a read error. CDR3 nucleotides: TGTGCCAGCAGTCCCCGCCTTTTCTTAGACAGAACCCCCTCCTTC. Its protein product is CASSPRLFLDRTPSF. The chain carries TRBV28 and TRBJ2-7; perhaps TRBD1 as D (5 bases). The CDR3 loop spans 15 amino acids. The V gene's germline CDR1 is MDHEN and CDR2 SYDVKM.

V and J are TRBV27 and TRBJ2-7; D gene uncertain. Trimming took 4 bases from V and 4 from J, leaving 5 bases between them. The CDR3 is 11 amino acids. CDR1 is MNHEY and CDR2 is SMNVEV in the germline V gene (reference sequence). The CDR3: CASSSLYEQYF. The CDR3 DNA sequence: TGTGCCAGCAGTTCCCTGTACGAGCAGTACTTC.

This clone was observed a few times. The chain recombines TRBV15 with TRBJ2-3; 7 bases agree with TRBD2. This CDR3 comprises 15 residues. CDR1 is LNHNV and CDR2 is YYDKDF in the germline V gene (reference sequence). The V gene end was trimmed by 3 bases and the J gene end by 2 bases; junction bases not matched to a gene: 5. The CDR3 DNA follows: TGTGCCACCAGCAGGACTAGCCTCAACACAGATACGCAGTATTTT. Protein product: CATSRTSLNTDTQYF.

This chain uses TRBV19 with TRBJ1-1; D not certain. Germline V CDR1 and CDR2: LNHDA, SQIVND (reference sequence). V lost 2 bases and J 6 bases, leaving 7 bases between the germline ends. The CDR3 length is 12 residues. CDR3 in DNA: TGTGCCAGTAGTATAAGTCGAGCTGAAGCTTTCTTT. It translates to CASSISRAEAFF.

CDR3 protein: CASSLGAGYYEQYF. DNA for the CDR3: TGTGCCAGCAGCTTAGGGGCAGGGTACTACGAGCAGTACTTC. The chain links TRBV7-9 to TRBJ2-7; TRBD1 is a possible D gene (5 bases). The CDR3 spans 14 residues. Trimming cost V 1 base and J 3 bases, with 10 bases left between them. CDR1 is SEHNR and CDR2 is FQNEAQ in the germline V gene (reference sequence).

The chain combines TRBV5-1 with TRBJ2-5; TRBD1 matches 8 bases. V gave up 5 bases and J gave up 5 bases; unmatched junction bases: 11. In germline, CDR1 is SGHRS, CDR2 YFSETQ. The CDR3 is 15 residues long. The CDR3 region is CASRTRDRGRETQYF. Written as DNA, the CDR3 is TGCGCCAGCAGAACCAGAGACAGGGGTAGGGAGACCCAGTACTTC.